The present TCR beta chain was sequenced within a study of blood T cell repertoires in COVID-19 (dated by TCRdb to about 2020). In terms of the full investigation: Samples from collaborators originated in the United States, Italy and Spain and spanned both the acute and convalescent phases of COVID-19. The samples were drawn from two sources: the first 160 participants of the ongoing ImmuneRACE study, and 1,000 to 1,500 subjects contributed by 6 global collaborators. Where available, HLA class I and class II types were taken from metadata supplied by the sample provider and were not determined by assay-based typing. The prospective study material was composed of cDNA or gDNA derived from T cells, B-cell-depleted T cells, or PBMCs. A de-identified subject ID, COVID-19 status, age in years and sex were almost always included in the sample metadata. The repertoires were released in a freely available public database meant as a resource for research on the immune response to SARS-CoV-2. The dataset comprised deeply sampled blood TCRbeta repertoires from subjects exposed to, actively infected with, or recovered from COVID-19. The full study reports these points: The amount of clinical and demographic metadata varied by source and participant and was provided uncurated.

CDR1 and CDR2 are read off the germline V gene as LGHNA and YNFKEQ. Compared with germline, V lacks 0 bases and J lacks 5 bases; bases without a gene match: 16. Including cysteine and phenylalanine, the CDR3 has 20 amino acids. The sequence is cut down to CDR3 DNA, 60 bases in frame from base 1. Each collaborating institution followed its own protocols to collect whole blood in K2EDTA tubes. For TCRbeta analysis, collaborators shipped samples as frozen whole blood, isolated PBMCs, or DNA extracted from either of those sample types. Points on this clone: Its cognate antigen has yet to be identified. It has no much larger one-base neighbor in the sample; base qualities were not kept.

TCRbeta CDR3 regions were amplified from genomic DNA by means of the immunoSEQ Assay, a bias-controlled multiplex PCR. As for how the authors treated the data: Nucleated cell counts per sample were estimated from amplification of reference gene primers within the assay. To quantify the absolute abundance of each unique TCRbeta CDR3 rearrangement, sequence reads were collapsed and filtered. For each sample, productive Simpson clonality was calculated as the square root of Simpson's diversity index over productive rearrangements. In TCRdb, the immuneACCESS table is reduced to in-frame sequences with V and J assigned. These tables do not hold every clone; where another copy was compared, an unresolved V gene accounts for under half, and the others remain unexplained. The V and J calls and the clone size are those of that table, but D and trimming were determined from the DNA. The sample profile shows under 150,000 clones; more than 70% of them were found once. Less than 5.5% of the sample rests with the top ten.

Specimen: peripheral blood. This chain joins TRBV4-2 to TRBJ1-6, and TRBD1 matches 7 of the central bases. The receptor's source is a woman aged 45-65 years with acute or convalescent COVID-19. In nucleotides, the sequence is TGTGCCAGCAGCCAAGAAGTCGCCTCCGGGACAGAGGGCAATAATTCACCCCTCCACTTT. This encodes CASSQEVASGTEGNNSPLHF.